The clone carrying this T cell receptor beta chain came up many times. No antigen is known for it. The record originates from a study of blood T cells in healthy people across ages. The overall study: The template switching approach captured approximately one barcoded beta molecule for every two T cells. General study results and limits: A strong correlation was seen between TCR beta diversity and naive T cell percentage.

The CDR3 loop spans 14 amino acids. From germline, CDR1 is SSHAT and CDR2 FNYEAQ (reference sequence). With a J-beta primer mix and a sample-barcoded 5' primer, a second PCR ran about 7 to 12 cycles. All cDNA molecules were each tagged by a template-switch adaptor with 12 random nucleotides. At least 3 million CDR3-containing paired-end reads were obtained per sample. MiXCR, applied by TCRdb to the 5' RACE reads, yields one record per CDR3 protein. Of approximately 810,000 distinct CDR3 sequences listed, approximately 35% are singletons. V and J are TRBV7-7 and TRBJ2-1; tentative D call: TRBD2 (6 bases). The sample taken for sequencing was blood. The receptor was derived from a man aged 18 to 35 in good health. This CDR3 reads CASSAGPSYNEQFF. In DNA form, the CDR3 reads TGTGCTAGCTCGGCGGGGCCCTCCTACAATGAGCAGTTCTTC. Full variable domain (outside the CDR3, taken from reference TRBV7-7 and TRBJ2-1): GAGVSQSPRYKVTKRGQDVTLRCDPISSHATLYWYQQALGQGPEFLTYFNYEAQPDKSGLPSDRFSAERPEGSISTLTIQRTEQRDSAMYRCASSAGPSYNEQFFGPGTRLTVL.